The rows below give T cell receptor beta chains drawn from one sample of a study of blood T cell repertoires in COVID-19. The table came from immunoSEQ multiplex PCR; TCRdb's copy has only in-frame clones and leaves some out. The sample has about 350,000 clones, roughly 87% seen once. The sample taken for sequencing was peripheral blood. All receptors come from a woman in her fifties or sixties with COVID-19, enrolled during active disease. CDR3s include the opening cysteine and the closing phenylalanine or tryptophan. A D gene is named only where the DNA matches it firmly. Rows give clone size only sometimes, using once, few, many, or a class for an expanded clone.

cdr3_nt	cdr3_aa	d_call	j_call	v_call	clone_size
TGTGCCAGCACCGGCAGGGGTTTGAACACTGAAGCTTTCTTT	CASTGRGLNTEAFF	NA	TRBJ1-1	TRBV7-9	NA
TGTGCCAGCAGTTCCGACAGACTCTATAATTCACCCCTCCACTTT	CASSSDRLYNSPLHF	NA	TRBJ1-6	TRBV27	NA
TGTGCCAGCAGTGAGGGACAGGGGGCTTTCTACGAGCAGTACTTC	CASSEGQGAFYEQYF	TRBD1	TRBJ2-7	TRBV6-1	few
TGTGCCAGCTCACTTGGGACAGGGCGAGAGACCCAGTACTTC	CASSLGTGRETQYF	TRBD1	TRBJ2-5	TRBV18	NA
TGTGCCAGTAGTATAACCGGACGGGGCTCTGGGGCCAACGTCCTGACTTTC	CASSITGRGSGANVLTF	NA	TRBJ2-6	TRBV19	once
TGTGCCAGCAGTTACACGAAACGGACTGATATCTATGGCTACACCTTC	CASSYTKRTDIYGYTF	NA	TRBJ1-2	TRBV6-6	few
TGTGCCAGCAGCCGAAAGCCAATCGAGACAGGGATGACTGAAGCTTTCTTT	CASSRKPIETGMTEAFF	TRBD1	TRBJ1-1	TRBV14	NA
TGTGCCTGGAGTCCTCGGACTAGCGGGGAACTCTTCAGCTCCTACGAGCAGTACTTC	CAWSPRTSGELFSSYEQYF	TRBD2	TRBJ2-7	TRBV30	NA
TGCAGCGGATCCGGGACAGGGAGTTACGAGCAGTACTTC	CSGSGTGSYEQYF	TRBD1	TRBJ2-7	TRBV29-1	NA
TGTGCCACCTCGGGGGGGCGAGAAAAACTGTTTTTT	CATSGGREKLFF	NA	TRBJ1-4	TRBV5-4	NA
TGTGCCAGCAGCCCGGACAGGGGGCGCATCAACACTGAAGCTTTCTTT	CASSPDRGRINTEAFF	TRBD1	TRBJ1-1	TRBV5-6	NA
TGTGCCATCAGTGAGTCGGCTTCACCCCTCCACTTT	CAISESASPLHF	NA	TRBJ1-6	TRBV10-3	NA
TGTGCCAGCAGCTTAAAGGGAACAGGGGTAGGCACAGATACGCAGTATTTT	CASSLKGTGVGTDTQYF	TRBD1	TRBJ2-3	TRBV7-6	NA
TGCGCCAGCAGCCAATGGGGAGCTAGCGGGGGGCCCCCGGAGACCCAGTACTTC	CASSQWGASGGPPETQYF	TRBD2	TRBJ2-5	TRBV4-1	NA
TGTGCCAGCAGTGACAGGGGTGGCAATCAGCCCCAGCATTTT	CASSDRGGNQPQHF	NA	TRBJ1-5	TRBV2	NA
TGTGCCAGCAGCTCCGCGCAGGGCCTTGAAGCTTTCTTT	CASSSAQGLEAFF	NA	TRBJ1-1	TRBV11-3	NA
TGTGCCAGCAGTGGGAACAGGTTCACTGAAGCTTTCTTT	CASSGNRFTEAFF	NA	TRBJ1-1	TRBV25-1	NA
TGTGCCAGCAGCGAGCAGGGTTCCGATGGAAACACCATATATTTT	CASSEQGSDGNTIYF	NA	TRBJ1-3	TRBV9	NA
TGCGCCAGCAGACCAACTACCGGGACAGAGAATTCACCCCTCCACTTT	CASRPTTGTENSPLHF	TRBD1	TRBJ1-6	TRBV5-1	NA
TGCAGCGTTGCCGGGACCTACAATGAGCAGTTCTTC	CSVAGTYNEQFF	NA	TRBJ2-1	TRBV29-1	NA
TGCGCCAGCAGCTCTCCGACTTATGGCTACACCTTC	CASSSPTYGYTF	NA	TRBJ1-2	TRBV5-1	once
TGTGCCAGCAGTTTGTTACAGGTTAAGAATGAAGCTTTCTTT	CASSLLQVKNEAFF	NA	TRBJ1-1	TRBV28	NA
TGTGCCAGCAGTGAGGGGGGGTTCGGCTACACCTTC	CASSEGGFGYTF	NA	TRBJ1-2	TRBV6-1	NA
TGTGCCAGCAGCAAACTATCGTTCATAGGGGGACACACTGAAGCTTTCTTT	CASSKLSFIGGHTEAFF	NA	TRBJ1-1	TRBV21-1	NA
TGCGCCAGCAGCTTGGGACAGGGGGCCGGGAACACTGAAGCTTTCTTT	CASSLGQGAGNTEAFF	TRBD1	TRBJ1-1	TRBV5-1	NA
TGTGCCAGCAGTCCGGGACAGATAAGTCACGAGCAGTACTTC	CASSPGQISHEQYF	TRBD1	TRBJ2-7	TRBV5-5	few
TGTGCCAGCAGCGTCGACAGGGGAGGTGGCTACACCTTC	CASSVDRGGGYTF	TRBD1	TRBJ1-2	TRBV6-5	NA
TGTGCTAGTGGTTTTCAACAGGGGTCCGAAGCTTTCTTT	CASGFQQGSEAFF	TRBD1	TRBJ1-1	TRBV12-5	NA
TGTGCCAGCAGTGAATCCAGACAGATTACCGGCTATGGCTACACCTTC	CASSESRQITGYGYTF	NA	TRBJ1-2	TRBV6-1	NA
TGTGCCAGCAGCCAAGGGAAAGCGGGGAGAGAGACCCAGTACTTC	CASSQGKAGRETQYF	TRBD2	TRBJ2-5	TRBV3-1/TRBV3-2	NA
TGTGCCAGCAGCCACGGACTAGCGGGGTACAATGAGCAGTTCTTC	CASSHGLAGYNEQFF	TRBD2	TRBJ2-1	TRBV7-2	NA
TGTGCCAGCAGCGTAGGCCAGGGGAAAAGTTCACCCCTCCACTTT	CASSVGQGKSSPLHF	NA	TRBJ1-6	TRBV9	NA
TGTGCCACCACCCAGACTGGCGCCGGCAATCAGCCCCAGCATTTT	CATTQTGAGNQPQHF	NA	TRBJ1-5	TRBV15	NA
TGTGCCATCAGTGAGGTGACAGGAAATCAGCCCCAGCATTTT	CAISEVTGNQPQHF	NA	TRBJ1-5	TRBV10-3	NA
TGTGCCAGCTCACCGCAGGCCGGGACAGGGACCTTACGTGGCTACACCTTC	CASSPQAGTGTLRGYTF	TRBD1	TRBJ1-2	TRBV18	few
TGTGCCAGCAGCTCTGTCCCGGGACAGGGGACTAACTATGGCTACACCTTC	CASSSVPGQGTNYGYTF	TRBD1	TRBJ1-2	TRBV7-9	NA
TGTGCCAGCAAGGACTTACAAGAGACCCAGTACTTC	CASKDLQETQYF	NA	TRBJ2-5	TRBV2	NA
TGTGCCAGCAGTGCGTCAGGGGGGTACAATGAGCAGTTCTTC	CASSASGGYNEQFF	NA	TRBJ2-1	TRBV2	NA
NA	CASSFARGSSF	NA	TRBJ1-2	TRBV28	NA
TGTGCCAGCAGCTTTTTTTCGGTAGCTAACTATGGCTACACCTTC	CASSFFSVANYGYTF	NA	TRBJ1-2	TRBV5-8	NA
TGCAGCGTTGATCGGACAGGCACCTATGGCTACACCTTC	CSVDRTGTYGYTF	TRBD1	TRBJ1-2	TRBV29-1	NA
TGCGCCAGCAGCGCTTATGCCCAGACGGACACTGGAAACACCATATATTTT	CASSAYAQTDTGNTIYF	NA	TRBJ1-3	TRBV5-1	NA
TGTGCCAGTACCATAGGGACTACCACCTACAATGAGCAGTTCTTC	CASTIGTTTYNEQFF	TRBD2	TRBJ2-1	TRBV19	few
TGTGCCAGCAGCACCCCGGGGGCAGGGGGCGCCTACTATGGCTACACCTTC	CASSTPGAGGAYYGYTF	TRBD1	TRBJ1-2	TRBV5-8	few
TGTGCCAGCAGCCTACAGCTTTCTGGGGCCAACGTCCTGACTTTC	CASSLQLSGANVLTF	NA	TRBJ2-6	TRBV3-1/TRBV3-2	NA
TGTGCCAGCAGTTCATCGGGTGGTTTGAGGACTTTCTTT	CASSSSGGLRTFF	NA	TRBJ1-1	TRBV6-5	NA
TGTGCCAGCAGCCCCCATCCCCGAGGGGGTGAGCAGTTCTTC	CASSPHPRGGEQFF	NA	TRBJ2-1	TRBV3-1/TRBV3-2	NA
TGTGCCAGCAGACTCCGGGACAGGGGCTATGGCTACACCTTC	CASRLRDRGYGYTF	TRBD1	TRBJ1-2	TRBV3-1/TRBV3-2	NA
TGTGCCAGCAGTTTCCCCGGACAGGGGGGTTCGGTGGCTTTCTTT	CASSFPGQGGSVAFF	TRBD1	TRBJ1-1	TRBV28	NA